The sequence of this T cell receptor (beta chain) was determined in a study of cytomegalovirus exposure and HLA in healthy donors. V shed 1 base and J shed 6 bases, with 18 bases lying between them. Germline V gene sequence: CDR1 MGHRA, CDR2 YSYEKL. The CDR3 is 16 residues long. PCR amplification relied on 60 Vbeta primers (plus 13 Jbeta primers). The assay was immunoSEQ multiplex PCR, and TCRdb's table has in-frame clones only and misses some. The data hold 70,000 to 75,000 clones, with about two thirds observed a single time. Sequencing was performed on PBMCs. The chain recombines TRBV4-1 with TRBJ1-2; D remains unclear. The receptor was isolated from a woman aged 40-49 years in good health and CMV-seropositive. The CDR3 bases are TGCGCCAGCAGCCAAGCCCTTCCCGGGGTAGGCGATGGCTACACCTTC. It yields the protein CASSQALPGVGDGYTF.